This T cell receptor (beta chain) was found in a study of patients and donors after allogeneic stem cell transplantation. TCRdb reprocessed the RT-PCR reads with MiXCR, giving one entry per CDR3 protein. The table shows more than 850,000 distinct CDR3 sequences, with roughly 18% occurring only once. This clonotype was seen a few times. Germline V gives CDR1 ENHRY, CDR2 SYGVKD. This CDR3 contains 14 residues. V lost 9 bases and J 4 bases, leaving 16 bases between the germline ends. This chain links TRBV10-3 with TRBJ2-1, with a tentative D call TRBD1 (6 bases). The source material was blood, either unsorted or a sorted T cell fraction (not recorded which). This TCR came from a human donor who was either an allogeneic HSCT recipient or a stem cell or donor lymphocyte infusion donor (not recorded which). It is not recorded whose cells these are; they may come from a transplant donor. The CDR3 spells CAIKPGTNYNEQFF. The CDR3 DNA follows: TGTGCCATTAAACCCGGGACAAATTACAATGAGCAGTTCTTC.